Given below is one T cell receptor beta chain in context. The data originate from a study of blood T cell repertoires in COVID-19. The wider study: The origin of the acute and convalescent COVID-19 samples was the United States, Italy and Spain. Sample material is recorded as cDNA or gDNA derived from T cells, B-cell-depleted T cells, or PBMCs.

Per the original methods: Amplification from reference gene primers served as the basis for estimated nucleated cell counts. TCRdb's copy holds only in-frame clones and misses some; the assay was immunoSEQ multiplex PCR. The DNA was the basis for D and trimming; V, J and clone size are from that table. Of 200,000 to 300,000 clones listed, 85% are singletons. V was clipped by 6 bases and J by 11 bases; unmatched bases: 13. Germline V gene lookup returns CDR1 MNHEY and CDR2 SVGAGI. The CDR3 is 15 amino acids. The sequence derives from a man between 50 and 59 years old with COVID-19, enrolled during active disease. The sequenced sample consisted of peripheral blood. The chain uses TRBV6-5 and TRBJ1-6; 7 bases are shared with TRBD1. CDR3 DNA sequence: TGTGCCAGCAGCGACAGGGAAGGGGGGATACCACCCCTCCACTTT. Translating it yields CASSDREGGIPPLHF.